This is a list of T cell receptor beta chains from one sample in a study of blood T cell repertoires in COVID-19. Sequenced by immunoSEQ multiplex PCR; TCRdb stores in-frame clones only, minus some. The table has about 130,000 clones, 88% seen once; the top ten hold about a tenth. Sequenced input: peripheral blood. These TCRs come from a man in his fifties or sixties with acute or convalescent COVID-19. CDR3s include the opening cysteine and the closing phenylalanine or tryptophan. The D gene is left open where the match is weak.

CDR3 protein: CASSPWDRGKNTEAFF; V gene: TRBV3-1/TRBV3-2; J gene: TRBJ1-1; D gene: TRBD1
CDR3 protein: CASTYWAAENSPLHF; V gene: TRBV2; J gene: TRBJ1-6; D gene: NA
CDR3 protein: CASSGRGGRTDTQYF; V gene: TRBV9; J gene: TRBJ2-3; D gene: TRBD1
CDR3 protein: CASSPQGPATNEKLFF; V gene: TRBV18; J gene: TRBJ1-4; D gene: NA
CDR3 protein: CASSLDSSYTF; V gene: TRBV5-5; J gene: TRBJ1-2; D gene: NA
CDR3 protein: CASSLEGDPGGYTF; V gene: TRBV5-1; J gene: TRBJ1-2; D gene: NA
CDR3 protein: CASSLNQRSSYNEQFF; V gene: TRBV5-1; J gene: TRBJ2-1; D gene: NA
CDR3 protein: CASRTGVDGYTF; V gene: TRBV6-5; J gene: TRBJ1-2; D gene: TRBD1
CDR3 protein: CASSLNRGRLSYEQYF; V gene: TRBV11-2; J gene: TRBJ2-7; D gene: TRBD1
CDR3 protein: CASSNLDRVNQPQHF; V gene: TRBV21-1; J gene: TRBJ1-5; D gene: NA
CDR3 protein: CAISERQASYNEQFF; V gene: TRBV10-3; J gene: TRBJ2-1; D gene: NA
CDR3 protein: CASARGNTIYF; V gene: TRBV12-5; J gene: TRBJ1-3; D gene: NA
CDR3 protein: CASSVGPGQNTGELFF; V gene: TRBV9; J gene: TRBJ2-2; D gene: NA
CDR3 protein: CASSLMQAPSPQHF; V gene: TRBV5-8; J gene: TRBJ1-5; D gene: NA
CDR3 protein: CASSENRGYGYTF; V gene: TRBV6-1; J gene: TRBJ1-2; D gene: TRBD1
CDR3 protein: CASSLTLTGLRDMNTEAFF; V gene: TRBV18; J gene: TRBJ1-1; D gene: NA
CDR3 protein: CASSLPGGTGTF; V gene: TRBV28; J gene: TRBJ1-2; D gene: TRBD1
CDR3 protein: CASSLLQVGYEQYF; V gene: TRBV5-1; J gene: TRBJ2-7; D gene: NA
CDR3 protein: CASTWVDIGSGRDTEAFF; V gene: TRBV21-1; J gene: TRBJ1-1; D gene: NA
CDR3 protein: CASGPQGADQPQHF; V gene: TRBV12-5; J gene: TRBJ1-5; D gene: TRBD1
CDR3 protein: CASSGGQVLDGYTF; V gene: TRBV5-1; J gene: TRBJ1-2; D gene: TRBD1
CDR3 protein: CSVDLTAGIAFF; V gene: TRBV29-1; J gene: TRBJ1-1; D gene: NA
CDR3 protein: CASSLVAGTNTGELFF; V gene: TRBV7-2; J gene: TRBJ2-2; D gene: NA
CDR3 protein: CASSQVTGTDTQYF; V gene: TRBV4-1; J gene: TRBJ2-3; D gene: NA
CDR3 protein: CATLVGGGNTEAFF; V gene: TRBV15; J gene: TRBJ1-1; D gene: NA
CDR3 protein: CASSSTGWGEKLFF; V gene: TRBV5-1; J gene: TRBJ1-4; D gene: TRBD1
CDR3 protein: CASSFWDRGTYPQHF; V gene: TRBV5-6; J gene: TRBJ1-5; D gene: TRBD1
CDR3 protein: CASSQGIAGVFDTQYF; V gene: TRBV3-1/TRBV3-2; J gene: TRBJ2-3; D gene: TRBD2
CDR3 protein: CASRPLAVAYEQYF; V gene: TRBV28; J gene: TRBJ2-7; D gene: TRBD2
CDR3 protein: CASSVEKGQGNYEQYF; V gene: TRBV27; J gene: TRBJ2-7; D gene: TRBD1
CDR3 protein: CASRLADRWDLCWATEAFF; V gene: TRBV12-2; J gene: TRBJ1-1; D gene: NA
CDR3 protein: CASSLSGGANEKLFF; V gene: TRBV5-1; J gene: TRBJ1-4; D gene: TRBD1
CDR3 protein: CASRPQGNQPQHF; V gene: TRBV2; J gene: TRBJ1-5; D gene: NA
CDR3 protein: CASGSDRVTGELFF; V gene: TRBV12-5; J gene: TRBJ2-2; D gene: TRBD1
CDR3 protein: CASSQGPQANYGYTF; V gene: TRBV4-1; J gene: TRBJ1-2; D gene: NA
CDR3 protein: CASSSATNEKLFF; V gene: TRBV28; J gene: TRBJ1-4; D gene: NA
CDR3 protein: CASSLARHRSGTRYNEQFF; V gene: TRBV7-2; J gene: TRBJ2-1; D gene: TRBD2
CDR3 protein: CAISDVEEGYTF; V gene: TRBV10-3; J gene: TRBJ1-2; D gene: NA
CDR3 protein: CASVGGLSTDTQYF; V gene: TRBV2; J gene: TRBJ2-3; D gene: NA
CDR3 protein: CATREGDNEKLFF; V gene: TRBV6-5; J gene: TRBJ1-4; D gene: NA
CDR3 protein: CASSLPTGAYEQYF; V gene: TRBV6-2/TRBV6-3; J gene: TRBJ2-7; D gene: TRBD1
CDR3 protein: CASSLGLLGELFF; V gene: TRBV27; J gene: TRBJ2-2; D gene: NA
CDR3 protein: CASSLAIGTGPLNTEAFF; V gene: TRBV7-9; J gene: TRBJ1-1; D gene: TRBD1
CDR3 protein: CASSPYSSYNSPLHF; V gene: TRBV11-2; J gene: TRBJ1-6; D gene: NA
CDR3 protein: CASSNRQMQYF; V gene: TRBV6-5; J gene: TRBJ2-7; D gene: NA